A selection of T cell receptor beta chains follows, all from one sample in a study of shared clonotypes between healthy human individuals. Clones were sequenced by immunoSEQ multiplex PCR, and TCRdb holds only the in-frame ones, with some missing. The table shows hundreds of thousands of clones, with 92% occurring only once. Sequencing used naive CD8+ T cells sorted from blood. Receptor source: a man aged 25 to 45 in good health. Both conserved end residues are part of each CDR3. Each record gives: V gene, D gene, clone size, J gene, CDR3 DNA, CDR3 protein. A D gene is named only where the DNA matches it firmly. A clone size is listed for some rows: how often the clone was seen (once, few, many), or a class if it is expanded.

TRBV28	.	few	TRBJ2-7	TGTGCCAGCAGTTCCGGGGGCTTTTACGAGCAGTACTTC	CASSSGGFYEQYF
TRBV13	TRBD1	.	TRBJ2-2	TGTGCCAGCATCGAACAGGGGGCCAACACCGGGGAGCTGTTTTTT	CASIEQGANTGELFF
TRBV29-1	TRBD2	once	TRBJ2-5	TGCAGCGTTGAGGGGTCTAGCGGACTCATAAATTACCAAGAGACCCAGTACTTC	CSVEGSSGLINYQETQYF
TRBV2	.	.	TRBJ2-1	TGTGCCAGCACCTCTGGAAGGGACCTTCACCCCCTCTCCTACAATGAGCAGTTCTTC	CASTSGRDLHPLSYNEQFF
TRBV7-9	TRBD2	.	TRBJ2-3	TGTGCCAGCAGCGGTCTAGCGGGAGGTTCCACAGATACGCAGTATTTT	CASSGLAGGSTDTQYF
TRBV29-1	TRBD1	once	TRBJ1-1	TGCAGCGCTAGACAGGGGATAGAAGCTTTCTTT	CSARQGIEAFF
TRBV19	.	.	TRBJ2-3	TGTGCCAGTAGTCTCGTTAGATCCGCAGATACGCAGTATTTT	CASSLVRSADTQYF
TRBV28	.	.	TRBJ1-5	TGTGCCAGCAGGCTGCAGGGTGGGGGCAATCAGCCCCAGCATTTT	CASRLQGGGNQPQHF
TRBV2	.	.	TRBJ2-1	TGTGCCAGCAGCCCCGGATTTGTGGCGGATGAGCAGTTCTTC	CASSPGFVADEQFF
TRBV4-3	TRBD1	.	TRBJ2-1	TGCGCCAGCAGCCAAGATGGGGACAGGGGAGGTAATGAGCAGTTCTTC	CASSQDGDRGGNEQFF
TRBV7-6	.	.	TRBJ1-2	TGTGCCAGCAGCCTAAATCCAGGGTCGGATAAAGGCTACACCTTC	CASSLNPGSDKGYTF
TRBV10-1	.	.	TRBJ2-5	TGCGCCAGCAGTGAGTCGACGTCCAATGAGACCCAGTACTTC	CASSESTSNETQYF
TRBV18	TRBD1	.	TRBJ1-6	TGTGCCAGCTCACGCCGGGACAGGGATTCACCCCTCCACTTT	CASSRRDRDSPLHF
TRBV7-9	TRBD1	.	TRBJ1-1	TGTGCCAGCGTGGGGACAGAGAACACTGAAGCTTTCTTT	CASVGTENTEAFF
TRBV28	.	few	TRBJ1-2	TGTGCCAGCACCCCAAGGGCTCCGGGCCTAGTACACTATGGCTACACCTTC	CASTPRAPGLVHYGYTF
TRBV7-9	TRBD1	.	TRBJ2-4	TGTGCCAGCAGCTTAAACCCGACAGGGAAGAACATTCAGTACTTC	CASSLNPTGKNIQYF
TRBV7-9	TRBD1	few	TRBJ2-7	TGTGCCAGCAGCACCTCCGGGACAGGAGTATACGAGCAGTACTTC	CASSTSGTGVYEQYF
TRBV27	.	once	TRBJ2-7	TGTGCCAGCAGTCTAGGATATAATGGGGAGCAGTACTTC	CASSLGYNGEQYF
TRBV27	.	once	TRBJ2-7	TGTGCCAGCAGTCCCGGATGGACTGATGATTCCGAGCAGTACTTC	CASSPGWTDDSEQYF
TRBV13	.	.	TRBJ2-5	TGTGCCAGCAGCCCTTCGGGACAAGAGACCCAGTACTTC	CASSPSGQETQYF
TRBV7-9	TRBD2	few	TRBJ2-7	TGTGCCAGCAGCTTAGGGACTAGACCCTACGAGCAGTACTTC	CASSLGTRPYEQYF
TRBV7-6	.	.	TRBJ1-1	TGTGCCAGCAGCGAACGGGCAGGGGACACTGAAGCTTTCTTT	CASSERAGDTEAFF
TRBV11-3	.	.	TRBJ2-1	TGTGCCAGCAGCTCTAATCCTAAGAGCTCCTACAATGAGCAGTTCTTC	CASSSNPKSSYNEQFF
TRBV27	TRBD2	.	TRBJ2-3	TGTGCCAGCAGTTTATCACTAGCGCCCACAGATACGCAGTATTTT	CASSLSLAPTDTQYF
TRBV11-2	TRBD2	.	TRBJ2-5	TGTGCCAGCAGACTAGCGGGCTTTCAAGAGACCCAGTACTTC	CASRLAGFQETQYF
TRBV6-5	.	.	TRBJ2-1	TGTGCCAGCAGCTCGCCCAGCTCCTACAATGAGCAGTTCTTC	CASSSPSSYNEQFF
TRBV10-3	.	.	TRBJ2-1	TGTGCCGTTTGGACTAACAATGAGCAGTTCTTC	CAVWTNNEQFF
TRBV6-5	.	.	TRBJ2-1	TGTGCCAGCAGTTCTCCAGGGGCACCATACAATGAGCAGTTCTTC	CASSSPGAPYNEQFF
TRBV7-6	TRBD1	once	TRBJ1-2	TGTGCCAGCAGCGACCGGGACAGGGGTCACTATGGCTACACCTTC	CASSDRDRGHYGYTF
TRBV7-7	TRBD2	once	TRBJ2-3	TGTGCCAGCAGCTTGGGGACTAGCGGATCCACAGATACGCAGTATTTT	CASSLGTSGSTDTQYF
TRBV7-9	TRBD1	.	TRBJ1-5	TGTGCCAGCAGCTTAGGGACAGGGTTTCAGCCCCAGCATTTT	CASSLGTGFQPQHF
TRBV7-9	.	.	TRBJ2-7	TGTGCCAGCAGCTTAGGAGGTACAGGCTTGCCGGGTGAGCAGTACTTC	CASSLGGTGLPGEQYF
TRBV15	.	.	TRBJ2-7	TGTGCCACCAGCAGAGATCGTGGGATATTGGCCGAGCAGTACTTC	CATSRDRGILAEQYF
TRBV27	.	.	TRBJ2-7	TGTGCCAGCAGAAGTGTCTCTAGCTCCTACGAGCAGTACTTC	CASRSVSSSYEQYF
TRBV7-2	.	.	TRBJ1-2	TGTGCCAGCAGCCGGGGTTCGGGGGGGAACTATGGCTACACCTTC	CASSRGSGGNYGYTF
TRBV6-5	.	few	TRBJ2-7	TGTGCCGGGACATTCGGATACTACGAGCAGTACTTC	CAGTFGYYEQYF
TRBV7-8	.	.	TRBJ1-5	TGTGCCAGCAGCCATCCGGGGCGGGACAATCAGCCCCAGCATTTT	CASSHPGRDNQPQHF
TRBV28	.	.	TRBJ2-5	TGTGCCAGCAGTTTTCGGGCCCGGGGGTGGCAAGAGACCCAGTACTTC	CASSFRARGWQETQYF
TRBV10-2	TRBD1	.	TRBJ1-1	TGCGCCAGCAGTGGAACAGGGGGCTTTCACACTGAAGCTTTCTTT	CASSGTGGFHTEAFF
TRBV5-5	.	.	TRBJ1-4	TGTGCCAGCAGCTTGGATCCAGGAGCCACACACTTAAAAACTAATGAAAAACTGTTTTTT	CASSLDPGATHLKTNEKLFF
TRBV7-2	.	.	TRBJ2-3	TGTGCCAGCAGCTTAATACCGGGGGATGTAGATACGCAGTATTTT	CASSLIPGDVDTQYF
TRBV7-9	.	.	TRBJ2-3	TGTGCCAGCAGCGGGCCCTTAGAGGGGGGGTTCACAGATACGCAGTATTTT	CASSGPLEGGFTDTQYF
TRBV27	.	.	TRBJ1-5	TGTGCCAGCAAAACAGCTAATAGCAATCAGCCCCAGCATTTT	CASKTANSNQPQHF
TRBV5-8	TRBD1	.	TRBJ1-1	TGTGCCAGCAGCAGCCGGGACAGGGCCTTTGAAGCTTTCTTT	CASSSRDRAFEAFF
TRBV15	.	.	TRBJ2-3	TGTGCCACCAGCCCCTCCGGACTGACAGATACGCAGTATTTT	CATSPSGLTDTQYF
TRBV6-5	.	once	TRBJ2-1	TGTGCCAGCAGTTACGGGTGGGCGGGACCCTACAATGAGCAGTTCTTC	CASSYGWAGPYNEQFF
TRBV27	TRBD2	.	TRBJ2-6	TGTGCCAGCACCATGAAAGCGGGATTTGGGGCCAACGTCCTGACTTTC	CASTMKAGFGANVLTF
TRBV28	TRBD2	.	TRBJ2-1	TGTGCCAGCAGTCACTATCCAACTAGCGGCCCCTACAATGAGCAGTTCTTC	CASSHYPTSGPYNEQFF
TRBV10-2	.	once	TRBJ2-7	TGCGCCAGCAGTGTTTTCGCGGCGGGAATCTACGAGCAGTACTTC	CASSVFAAGIYEQYF
TRBV27	TRBD1	once	TRBJ2-7	TGTGCCAGCAGTACAAACCGGGACAGAACAAACTCCCGCTCCTACGAGCAGTACTTC	CASSTNRDRTNSRSYEQYF
TRBV9	.	.	TRBJ2-7	TGTGCCAGCAGCGTAGATGGTGGGAGTCTCGACGAGCAGTACTTC	CASSVDGGSLDEQYF
TRBV29-1	.	.	TRBJ2-1	TGCAGCGCCGGTCCGGGACCAAATCTTCAGAGCTCCTACAATGAGCAGTTCTTC	CSAGPGPNLQSSYNEQFF
TRBV30	.	.	TRBJ1-5	TGTGCCTGGAGTGCAGCACTCCGGACCTTCTATCAGCCCCAGCATTTT	CAWSAALRTFYQPQHF
TRBV27	.	.	TRBJ2-7	TGTGCCACCATGCGAGGGTCTGACTACGAGCAGTACTTC	CATMRGSDYEQYF
TRBV6-1	TRBD1	.	TRBJ2-7	TGTGCCAGCAGTGAAGTACCGGGACAGATCTACGAGCAGTACTTC	CASSEVPGQIYEQYF